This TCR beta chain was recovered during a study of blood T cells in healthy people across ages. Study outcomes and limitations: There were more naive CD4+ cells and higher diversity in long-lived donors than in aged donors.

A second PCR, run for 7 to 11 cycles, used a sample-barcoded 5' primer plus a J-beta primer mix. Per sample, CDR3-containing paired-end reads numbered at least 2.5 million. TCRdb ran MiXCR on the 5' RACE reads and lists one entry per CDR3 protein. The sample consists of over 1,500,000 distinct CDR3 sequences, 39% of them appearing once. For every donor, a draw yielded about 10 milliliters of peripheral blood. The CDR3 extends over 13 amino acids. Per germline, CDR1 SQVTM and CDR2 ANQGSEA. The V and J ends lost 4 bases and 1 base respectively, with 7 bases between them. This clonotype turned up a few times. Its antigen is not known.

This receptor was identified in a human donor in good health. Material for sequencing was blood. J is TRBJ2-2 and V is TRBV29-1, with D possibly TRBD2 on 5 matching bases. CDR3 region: CSVGRENTGELFF. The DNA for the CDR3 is TGCAGCGTTGGTCGGGAGAACACCGGGGAGCTGTTTTTT.